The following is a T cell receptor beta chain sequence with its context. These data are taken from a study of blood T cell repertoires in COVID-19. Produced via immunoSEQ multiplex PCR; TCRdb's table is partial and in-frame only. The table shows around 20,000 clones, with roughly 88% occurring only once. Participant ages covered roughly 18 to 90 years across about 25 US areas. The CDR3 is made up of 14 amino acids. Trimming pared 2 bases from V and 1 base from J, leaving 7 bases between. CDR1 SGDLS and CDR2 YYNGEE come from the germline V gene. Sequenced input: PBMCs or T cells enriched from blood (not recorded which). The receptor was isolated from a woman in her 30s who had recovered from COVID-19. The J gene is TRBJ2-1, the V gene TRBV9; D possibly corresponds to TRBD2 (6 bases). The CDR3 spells CASSVEGSYNEQFF. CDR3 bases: TGTGCCAGCAGCGTGGAGGGTTCCTACAATGAGCAGTTCTTC.